A selection of T cell receptor beta chains follows, all from one sample in a study of T cells in Graves' hyperthyroidism and ophthalmopathy. TCRdb re-derived calls from the multiplex PCR reads in MiXCR, one entry per CDR3 protein. The repertoire has 500,000 to 550,000 distinct CDR3 sequences, less than 25% of them found once; the top ten carry around 27%. The sequenced sample consisted of blood. These receptors all stem from a man aged 18-30 years with Graves' hyperthyroidism. Both conserved end residues are part of each CDR3. A D gene is named only where the DNA matches it firmly. For some rows the clone size is stated as once, few or many, or as a class when expanded; others skip it.

d_call: NA
clone_size: many
j_call: TRBJ1-1
v_call: TRBV28
cdr3_nt: TGTGCCAGCAGTTTAATACCGGCTTCGGGCGCTGAAGCTTTCTTT
cdr3_aa: CASSLIPASGAEAFF

d_call: TRBD1
clone_size: NA
j_call: TRBJ1-3
v_call: TRBV28
cdr3_nt: TGTGCCAGCAGTCCGGGGACAGTGAGCTCTGGAAACACCATATATTTT
cdr3_aa: CASSPGTVSSGNTIYF

d_call: NA
clone_size: many
j_call: TRBJ2-5
v_call: TRBV25-1
cdr3_nt: TGTGCCAGCAGTCCCTTTGGGGCCCGTCCGCGGGAGACCCAGTACTTC
cdr3_aa: CASSPFGARPRETQYF

d_call: TRBD2
clone_size: many
j_call: TRBJ2-5
v_call: TRBV5-6
cdr3_nt: TGTGCCAGCAGCTCACAAGCGGGGGCCCTAGAACGACAAGAGACCCAGTACTTC
cdr3_aa: CASSSQAGALERQETQYF

d_call: TRBD1
clone_size: many
j_call: TRBJ2-7
v_call: TRBV6-1
cdr3_nt: TGTGCCAGCAAGGGGACAGGGCTCTACGAGCAGTACTTC
cdr3_aa: CASKGTGLYEQYF

d_call: NA
clone_size: many
j_call: TRBJ2-2
v_call: TRBV9
cdr3_nt: TGTGCCAGCAGCGTTACCTGGAGCGGGGAGCTGTTTTTT
cdr3_aa: CASSVTWSGELFF

d_call: NA
clone_size: many
j_call: TRBJ2-7
v_call: TRBV6-2/TRBV6-3
cdr3_nt: TGTGCCAGCAGTACAGGGTCCTCCTACGAGCAGTACTTC
cdr3_aa: CASSTGSSYEQYF

d_call: TRBD1
clone_size: few
j_call: TRBJ2-2
v_call: TRBV9
cdr3_nt: TGTGCCAGCAGCGGGAACAGGGGGCGCGTTTGGGACACCGGGGAGCTGTTTTTT
cdr3_aa: CASSGNRGRVWDTGELFF

d_call: TRBD1
clone_size: NA
j_call: TRBJ2-2
v_call: TRBV7-8
cdr3_nt: TGTGCCAGCAGCCGGAACCGACAGGGGGAGGGCGGGGAGCTGTTTTTT
cdr3_aa: CASSRNRQGEGGELFF

d_call: NA
clone_size: many
j_call: TRBJ2-5
v_call: TRBV6-5
cdr3_nt: TGTGCCAGCAAAGCCCCCCCTATGGCAGTTTGGGACCAAGAGACCCAGTACTTC
cdr3_aa: CASKAPPMAVWDQETQYF

d_call: TRBD1
clone_size: few
j_call: TRBJ1-2
v_call: TRBV28
cdr3_nt: TGTGCCAGCAGTTCACCGAAATGGACAGGGGGCTTTGCTGGCTACACCTTC
cdr3_aa: CASSSPKWTGGFAGYTF

d_call: NA
clone_size: once
j_call: TRBJ1-2
v_call: TRBV6-2/TRBV6-3
cdr3_nt: TGTGCCAGCAGCGAGACCACAGTCGCGGGCGGCTACACCTTC
cdr3_aa: CASSETTVAGGYTF

d_call: TRBD1
clone_size: many
j_call: TRBJ1-2
v_call: TRBV27
cdr3_nt: TGTGCCAGCAGTTCGCTACCGGGACAGGGCTCTGGCTACACCTTC
cdr3_aa: CASSSLPGQGSGYTF

d_call: TRBD2
clone_size: many
j_call: TRBJ2-7
v_call: TRBV11-1
cdr3_nt: TGTGCCAGCAGCTCCCCTGCGGGGGTCCCCTCCTACGAGCAGTACTTC
cdr3_aa: CASSSPAGVPSYEQYF

d_call: NA
clone_size: NA
j_call: TRBJ2-7
v_call: TRBV6-2/TRBV6-3
cdr3_nt: TGTGCCAGCAGTTACTCACTTCCGCCCTACGAGCAGTACTTC
cdr3_aa: CASSYSLPPYEQYF

d_call: NA
clone_size: few
j_call: TRBJ2-7
v_call: TRBV28
cdr3_nt: TGTGCCAGCACCGGTGGGGGCTCCTACGAGCAGTACTTC
cdr3_aa: CASTGGGSYEQYF

d_call: NA
clone_size: many
j_call: TRBJ1-5
v_call: TRBV12-3/TRBV12-4
cdr3_nt: TGTGCCAGCGGGGTAAGCAATCAGCCCCAGCATTTT
cdr3_aa: CASGVSNQPQHF

d_call: NA
clone_size: few
j_call: TRBJ2-7
v_call: TRBV28
cdr3_nt: TGTGCCAGCAGTCCCTCTAGGCTACCGCACGAGCAGTACTTC
cdr3_aa: CASSPSRLPHEQYF

d_call: TRBD1
clone_size: few
j_call: TRBJ2-2
v_call: TRBV12-3/TRBV12-4
cdr3_nt: TGTGCCAGCAGTTTAAAAGGGGGCAGGGGGGAGCTGTTTTTT
cdr3_aa: CASSLKGGRGELFF

d_call: TRBD1
clone_size: many
j_call: TRBJ1-1
v_call: TRBV24-1
cdr3_nt: TGTGCCACCAGTAAGACAGGGGGCGCGGCTGAAGCTTTCTTT
cdr3_aa: CATSKTGGAAEAFF

d_call: NA
clone_size: NA
j_call: TRBJ1-5
v_call: TRBV6-1
cdr3_nt: TGTGTCAAGGGACCCGGCAATCAGCCCCAGCATTTT
cdr3_aa: CVKGPGNQPQHF

d_call: TRBD1
clone_size: many
j_call: TRBJ2-7
v_call: TRBV28
cdr3_nt: TGTGCCAGCAGTACTAACCGCCGGGACAGGGTCCCCCCTCTCTACGAGCAGTACTTC
cdr3_aa: CASSTNRRDRVPPLYEQYF

d_call: TRBD1
clone_size: NA
j_call: TRBJ1-2
v_call: TRBV5-3
cdr3_nt: TGTGCCATCTGCACCTACAGGGGTCTACTTTCGAACTATGGCTACACCTTC
cdr3_aa: CAICTYRGLLSNYGYTF

d_call: TRBD1
clone_size: few
j_call: TRBJ1-5
v_call: TRBV28
cdr3_nt: TGTGCCAGCAGTCCTTGGGACAGGGGGCCGGGTAGCAATCAGCCCCAGCATTTT
cdr3_aa: CASSPWDRGPGSNQPQHF

d_call: NA
clone_size: many
j_call: TRBJ1-2
v_call: TRBV6-2/TRBV6-3
cdr3_nt: TGTGCCAGCACCTACCGCCAGGTCTCGGGCGGCTACACCTTC
cdr3_aa: CASTYRQVSGGYTF

d_call: NA
clone_size: NA
j_call: TRBJ1-2
v_call: TRBV2
cdr3_nt: TGTGCCAGCACCGAAGTGGGGGTGGCTGGCTACACCTTC
cdr3_aa: CASTEVGVAGYTF

d_call: NA
clone_size: NA
j_call: TRBJ2-3
v_call: TRBV7-2
cdr3_nt: TGTGCCAGCGCACTTAGCACAGATACGCAGTATTTT
cdr3_aa: CASALSTDTQYF

d_call: NA
clone_size: many
j_call: TRBJ1-3
v_call: TRBV12-3/TRBV12-4
cdr3_nt: TGTGCCAGCAGTTTGCACAGGGCTGGAAACACCATATATTTT
cdr3_aa: CASSLHRAGNTIYF

d_call: TRBD1
clone_size: many
j_call: TRBJ2-7
v_call: TRBV6-5
cdr3_nt: TGTGCCAGCAGTTCCATCGAGGGGACAGATTACGAGCAGTACTTC
cdr3_aa: CASSSIEGTDYEQYF

d_call: NA
clone_size: many
j_call: TRBJ1-3
v_call: TRBV4-1
cdr3_nt: TGCGCCAGCAGCCTGGGGCGGCAAGCCTCTGGAAACACCATATATTTT
cdr3_aa: CASSLGRQASGNTIYF

d_call: NA
clone_size: many
j_call: TRBJ1-2
v_call: TRBV28
cdr3_nt: TGTGCCAGCAGTTTAGCATACCGCTACACCTTC
cdr3_aa: CASSLAYRYTF

d_call: TRBD2
clone_size: NA
j_call: TRBJ2-5
v_call: TRBV12-3/TRBV12-4
cdr3_nt: TGTGCCAGCAGTGAGGGGACTAAAGAGACCCAGTACTTC
cdr3_aa: CASSEGTKETQYF

d_call: NA
clone_size: NA
j_call: TRBJ2-7
v_call: TRBV5-1
cdr3_nt: TGCGCCAGCAGCTTGGCCAGCGGGTTGTACGAGCAGTACTTC
cdr3_aa: CASSLASGLYEQYF

d_call: NA
clone_size: many
j_call: TRBJ2-5
v_call: TRBV28
cdr3_nt: TGTGCCAGCAGTAACCGGGCCGCCTACGGGACCCAGTACTTC
cdr3_aa: CASSNRAAYGTQYF

d_call: TRBD2
clone_size: many
j_call: TRBJ2-7
v_call: TRBV19
cdr3_nt: TGTGCCAGTAGTACGCGGGGGGGAAGCTACGAGCAGTACTTC
cdr3_aa: CASSTRGGSYEQYF

d_call: TRBD1
clone_size: many
j_call: TRBJ1-5
v_call: TRBV28
cdr3_nt: TGTGCCAGCAGGCCTTGGACAGGGGACAATCAGCCCCAGCATTTT
cdr3_aa: CASRPWTGDNQPQHF

d_call: NA
clone_size: many
j_call: TRBJ1-2
v_call: TRBV28
cdr3_nt: TGTGCCAGCAGTTTTCAGGGGCGAACCTATGGCTACACCTTC
cdr3_aa: CASSFQGRTYGYTF

d_call: NA
clone_size: many
j_call: TRBJ2-7
v_call: TRBV28
cdr3_nt: TGTGCCAGCCAGTTCGGATACGAGCAGTACTTC
cdr3_aa: CASQFGYEQYF

d_call: NA
clone_size: NA
j_call: TRBJ2-7
v_call: TRBV6-2/TRBV6-3
cdr3_nt: TGTGCCAGCAGTTCCGCGGGAAGATCACCCGAGCAGTACTTC
cdr3_aa: CASSSAGRSPEQYF

d_call: NA
clone_size: NA
j_call: TRBJ1-2
v_call: TRBV19
cdr3_nt: TGTGCCAGTAGTACGAGGACGCGGCAGGGCTATGGCTACACCTTC
cdr3_aa: CASSTRTRQGYGYTF

d_call: NA
clone_size: many
j_call: TRBJ1-5
v_call: TRBV20-1
cdr3_nt: TGCAGTGCTAGAGAGGGATTACATAGCAATCAGCCCCAGCATTTT
cdr3_aa: CSAREGLHSNQPQHF